Given below is one T cell receptor beta chain in context. An end of the junction differs from the germline gene, which may be a read error. The data stem from a study of type 1 and type 2 diabetes patients. On the study more broadly: A total of approximately 20,000,000 paired-end reads came from the whole study.

Germline V gives CDR1 SGHTA, CDR2 FQGNSA. CDR3 length: 18 residues. PCR was run on genomic DNA. Multiplex PCR with 30 forward and 13 reverse primers amplified the TCR beta CDR3. TCRdb reprocessed the multiplex PCR reads with MiXCR, giving one entry per CDR3 protein. The table lists 270,000 or so distinct CDR3 sequences, roughly 50% of them singletons, with roughly 15% in the top ten. The sample consisted of peripheral blood mononuclear cells (PBMCs). The receptor was isolated from a man younger than 35 with type 2 diabetes. The V gene is TRBV7-2, the J gene TRBJ2-7; D perhaps matches TRBD1 (5 bases). This chain's CDR3 is CASSQELWKGRATYEQYF. CDR3 in DNA: TGCGCCAGCAGCCAAGAGCTATGGAAGGGCAGGGCAACCTACGAGCAGTACTTC.